This is a list of T cell receptor beta chains from one sample in a study of T cell responses to AZD1222 COVID-19 vaccine. Assay used: immunoSEQ multiplex PCR; TCRdb lists only in-frame clones, some missing. This table has roughly 150,000 clones, over 75% appearing once. Source: peripheral blood, taken on day 0 of AZD1222 vaccination. The receptors originated from an adult in good health. The CDR3 runs from the conserved cysteine through the conserved F or W. The D gene is left open where the match is weak. Some rows mark clone size as missing; the rest say once, few, many or name a class of expanded clone.

NA TRBJ1-1 TRBV6-5 NA TGTGCCAGCAAGGATGACTGGGTAAACACTGAAGCTTTCTTT CASKDDWVNTEAFF
NA TRBJ2-5 TRBV7-9 TRBD1 TGTGCCAGCAGCGCCTCGACAGGGGAAGAGACCCAGTACTTC CASSASTGEETQYF
NA TRBJ2-7 TRBV7-8 NA TGTGCCAGCAGCCCTGGGGCTTTTTATCGGCAGTACTTC CASSPGAFYRQYF
NA TRBJ1-1 TRBV7-2 TRBD1 TGTGCCAGCAGCTGGTTGCAGGGGGACACTGAAGCTTTCTTT CASSWLQGDTEAFF
NA TRBJ1-5 TRBV19 NA TGTGCCAGTAGTAACCTACTGGGGTCGATTAGCGATAGCAATCAGCCCCAGCATTTT CASSNLLGSISDSNQPQHF
NA TRBJ2-3 TRBV5-1 NA TGCGCCAGCAGCTTGTGGCGGACTAGCACAGATACGCAGTATTTT CASSLWRTSTDTQYF
few TRBJ1-1 TRBV30 NA TGTGCCTGGAGGCGAGGGGGAAACACTGAAGCTTTCTTT CAWRRGGNTEAFF
NA TRBJ2-4 TRBV4-1 NA TGCGCCAGCAGCCAAGGTTGGGGGGGGCACTCGGCCAAAAACATTCAGTACTTC CASSQGWGGHSAKNIQYF
NA TRBJ1-5 TRBV5-8 TRBD1 TGTGCCAGCAGCATCCGGGACAGGGGGCTTCCGATTAAGGATCAGCCCCAGCATTTT CASSIRDRGLPIKDQPQHF
NA TRBJ2-5 TRBV6-5 NA TGTGCCAGCAGTTATGGACGGGACGAGACCCAGTACTTC CASSYGRDETQYF
NA TRBJ1-1 TRBV28 NA TGTGCCAGCAGTGGCCACAGTTACACTGAAGCTTTCTTT CASSGHSYTEAFF
NA TRBJ2-1 TRBV3-1/TRBV3-2 TRBD2 TGTGCCAGCAGCCAACGGGGGGGCCGTGTAAGAAATGAGCAGTTCTTC CASSQRGGRVRNEQFF
NA TRBJ2-5 TRBV3-1/TRBV3-2 NA TGTGCCAGCAGCCCCCGCGGGGGCGGAGAGACCCAGTACTTC CASSPRGGGETQYF
NA TRBJ1-4 TRBV6-5 NA TGTGCCAGCAGTTACTTCGGGGGCGAGAATGAAAAACTGTTTTTT CASSYFGGENEKLFF
once TRBJ2-3 TRBV11-2 TRBD2 TGTGCCAGCAGCTTAACTAGCGGGAGCCAATCTTCAAGAGATACGCAGTATTTT CASSLTSGSQSSRDTQYF
NA TRBJ1-1 TRBV5-1 TRBD1 TGCGCCAGCAGCTCGAGTACAGGGGGCACTGAAGCTTTCTTT CASSSSTGGTEAFF
NA TRBJ1-2 TRBV7-8 NA TGTGCCAGCACCCAAACAGTGGGATCTAACTATGGCTACACCTTC CASTQTVGSNYGYTF
NA TRBJ2-1 TRBV10-3 TRBD2 TGTGCCACCACCCCCACTAGCGCATACACCTACAATGAGCAGTTCTTC CATTPTSAYTYNEQFF
NA TRBJ1-5 TRBV2 NA TGTGCCAGCAGTGAAGATGGAAATCAGCCCCAGCATTTT CASSEDGNQPQHF
NA TRBJ1-2 TRBV30 NA TGTGCCTGGAGTGTACAAGGGGCCAACATCTATGGCTACACCTTC CAWSVQGANIYGYTF
NA TRBJ1-2 TRBV5-1 NA TGCGCCAGCAGCTCTGGATATGGCTACACCTTC CASSSGYGYTF
NA TRBJ1-5 TRBV11-3 NA TGTGCCAGCCCGCGGGGGCGCAATCAGCCCCAGCATTTT CASPRGRNQPQHF
NA TRBJ2-3 TRBV5-1 TRBD2 TGCGCCAGCACCATCCCCCAGCGGGGGGGCCCGGATACGCAGTATTTT CASTIPQRGGPDTQYF
NA TRBJ1-4 TRBV11-2 TRBD1 TGTGCCAGCAGCCCGCTACAGGGGGTCGGCGAAAAACTGTTTTTT CASSPLQGVGEKLFF
NA TRBJ2-5 TRBV18 TRBD1 TGTGCCAGCTCACCAGGCGAGACAGGGCTAAAAGCCCAGTACTTC CASSPGETGLKAQYF
NA TRBJ1-2 TRBV9 NA TGTGCCAGCAGCGGGACCCCTCCTGGGGGCTATGGCTACACCTTC CASSGTPPGGYGYTF
NA TRBJ2-1 TRBV11-3 NA TGTGCCAGCAGCTTACCCTTCACAGGTTCGGAGCAGTTCTTC CASSLPFTGSEQFF
NA TRBJ2-3 TRBV5-1 NA TGCGCCAGCAGCTCCGGGACCTCTAGCACAGATACGCAGTATTTT CASSSGTSSTDTQYF
NA TRBJ1-1 TRBV25-1 TRBD1 TGTGCCAGCAGTGATTCGAGGACAGGAAACACTGAAGCTTTCTTT CASSDSRTGNTEAFF
NA TRBJ1-6 TRBV2 TRBD1 TGTGCCAGCAGGGCTGACAGGGGGGCCTTCGGTTCACCCCTCCACTTT CASRADRGAFGSPLHF
NA TRBJ2-7 TRBV5-1 TRBD2 TGCGCCAGCAGCTTATGGACTAGCGGGGAAAGCGAGCAGTACTTC CASSLWTSGESEQYF
NA TRBJ1-1 TRBV10-3 TRBD1 TGTGCCATCAGTGATCCGGGACAGAAGGGGAACACTGAAGCTTTCTTT CAISDPGQKGNTEAFF
few TRBJ2-2 TRBV5-1 TRBD1 TGCGCCAGCAGCCTGGGGACAGGGAACACCGGGGAGCTGTTTTTT CASSLGTGNTGELFF
NA TRBJ2-2 TRBV27 TRBD2 TGTGCCACCGGGGGGACGAACACCGGGGAGCTGTTTTTT CATGGTNTGELFF
NA TRBJ2-1 TRBV5-1 TRBD1 TGCGCCAGCAGCTTGGGACAGGGGATCCCAAATGAGCAGTTCTTC CASSLGQGIPNEQFF
NA TRBJ2-5 TRBV27 NA TGTGCCAGTTGGGGCCAGTACCAAGAGACCCAGTACTTC CASWGQYQETQYF
NA TRBJ2-3 TRBV6-5 NA TGTGCCAGCAGTTCCGGAGATACGCAGTATTTT CASSSGDTQYF
NA TRBJ1-2 TRBV15 NA TGTGCCACCAGCGAACAGGGTCACTCTAACTATGGCTACACCTTC CATSEQGHSNYGYTF
NA TRBJ1-2 TRBV4-2 NA TGTGCCAGCAGCGCCTCTCAGGGTCCTGGTTACTATGGCTACACCTTC CASSASQGPGYYGYTF
NA TRBJ2-7 TRBV2 TRBD1 TGTGCCAGCAGCCCGGGACAGGGATCTCACGAGCAGTACTTC CASSPGQGSHEQYF
NA TRBJ2-3 TRBV28 NA TGTGCCAGCAGTTCGACAGCCGTCCTCGGGCAGTATTTT CASSSTAVLGQYF
NA TRBJ2-2 TRBV28 TRBD1 TGTGCCATCCAGGACAGGGGGCGCCCCGGGGAGCTGTTTTTT CAIQDRGRPGELFF
NA TRBJ1-5 TRBV5-1 NA TGCGCCAGCAGCTTGGGGGGGAGACAGCCCCAGCATTTT CASSLGGRQPQHF
NA TRBJ2-7 TRBV6-5 NA TGTGCCAGCAGTCCCTTATCGACATCCACGGAGCAGTACTTC CASSPLSTSTEQYF
NA TRBJ1-1 TRBV7-6 NA TGTGCCAGCGCCCCCGGGGCGAACACTGAAGCTTTCTTT CASAPGANTEAFF
NA TRBJ2-5 TRBV4-1 TRBD1 TGCGCCAGCAGCCAAGGACAGGGGAAGATAAGAGAGACCCAGTACTTC CASSQGQGKIRETQYF
NA TRBJ1-1 TRBV12-5 NA TGTGCTAGTGGGGGCCGTTCAGAGCACACTGAAGCTTTCTTT CASGGRSEHTEAFF
NA TRBJ2-3 TRBV3-1/TRBV3-2 NA TGTGCCAGCAGCAAACTAGAGAGCACAGATACGCAGTATTTT CASSKLESTDTQYF
NA TRBJ2-7 TRBV12-3/TRBV12-4 NA TGTGCCAGCAGTCGACTCTACGAGCAGTACTTC CASSRLYEQYF
NA TRBJ1-3 TRBV27 NA TGTGCCAGCGCCCCCGAGGGGGTTGGTAGAAACACCATATATTTT CASAPEGVGRNTIYF
NA TRBJ2-3 TRBV11-2 TRBD1 TGTGCCAGCAGCGATAACAGGGGCTCAGGCGATACGCAGTATTTT CASSDNRGSGDTQYF
NA TRBJ1-3 TRBV18 NA TGTGCCAGCTCACCGGGGGTCTCTGGAAACACCATATATTTT CASSPGVSGNTIYF
NA TRBJ2-1 TRBV10-2 TRBD2 TGCGCCAGCGAGTCTAGCGGGAGGGCCCGGAATGAGCAGTTCTTC CASESSGRARNEQFF
NA TRBJ1-2 TRBV19 NA TGTGCCAGTCGAGATAATTACTATGGCTACACCTTC CASRDNYYGYTF
NA TRBJ2-3 TRBV4-1 NA TGCGCCAGCAGCCGCACCCGGGGGACAGATACGCAGTATTTT CASSRTRGTDTQYF
NA TRBJ1-1 TRBV6-4 NA TGTGCCAGCAGTGACTCTAGGGAGGAGGCTGAAGCTTTCTTT CASSDSREEAEAFF
NA TRBJ2-1 TRBV4-1 NA TGCGCCAGCAGCCGGGGGCCCGCCTACAATGAGCAGTTCTTC CASSRGPAYNEQFF
NA TRBJ2-1 TRBV18 TRBD2 TGTGCCAGCTCACAGGGACTAGCGGGAGAAAATGAGCAGTTCTTC CASSQGLAGENEQFF
few TRBJ1-1 TRBV20-1 TRBD1 TGCAGTGCTAGTAGTTTTGGGGGACAGGGTGAAGCTTTCTTT CSASSFGGQGEAFF